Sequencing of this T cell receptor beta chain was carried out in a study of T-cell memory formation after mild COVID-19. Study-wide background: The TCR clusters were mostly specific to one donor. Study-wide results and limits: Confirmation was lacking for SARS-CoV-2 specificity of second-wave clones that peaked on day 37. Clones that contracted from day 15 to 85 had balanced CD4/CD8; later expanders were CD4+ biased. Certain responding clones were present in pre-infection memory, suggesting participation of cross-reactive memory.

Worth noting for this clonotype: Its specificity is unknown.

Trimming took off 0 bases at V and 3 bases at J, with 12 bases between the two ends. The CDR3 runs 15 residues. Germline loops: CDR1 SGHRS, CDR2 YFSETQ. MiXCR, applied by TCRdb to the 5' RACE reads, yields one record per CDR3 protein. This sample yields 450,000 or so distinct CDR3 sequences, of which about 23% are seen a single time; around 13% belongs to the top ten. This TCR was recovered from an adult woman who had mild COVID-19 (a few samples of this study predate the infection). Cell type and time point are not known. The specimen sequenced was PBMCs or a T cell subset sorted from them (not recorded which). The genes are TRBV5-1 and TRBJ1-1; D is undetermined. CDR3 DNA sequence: TGCGCCAGCAGCTTGGTCAATCGTGCGTACACTGAAGCTTTCTTT. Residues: CASSLVNRAYTEAFF.